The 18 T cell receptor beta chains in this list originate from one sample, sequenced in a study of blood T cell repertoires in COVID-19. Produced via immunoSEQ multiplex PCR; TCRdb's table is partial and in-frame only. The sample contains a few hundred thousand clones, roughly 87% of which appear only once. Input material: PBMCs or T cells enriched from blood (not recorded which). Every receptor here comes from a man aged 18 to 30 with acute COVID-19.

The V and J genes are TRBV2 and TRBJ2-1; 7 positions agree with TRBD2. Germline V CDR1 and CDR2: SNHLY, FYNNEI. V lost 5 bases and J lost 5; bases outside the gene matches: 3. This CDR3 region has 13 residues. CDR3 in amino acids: CASSIAGDNEQFF. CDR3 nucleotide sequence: TGTGCCAGCAGTATTGCGGGAGACAATGAGCAGTTCTTC.

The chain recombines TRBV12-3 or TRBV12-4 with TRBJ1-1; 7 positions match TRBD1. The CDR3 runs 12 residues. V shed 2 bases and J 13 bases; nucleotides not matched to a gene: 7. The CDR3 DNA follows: TGTGCCAGCAGTTTAATGGGACAGACCGATTTCTTT. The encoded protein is CASSLMGQTDFF.

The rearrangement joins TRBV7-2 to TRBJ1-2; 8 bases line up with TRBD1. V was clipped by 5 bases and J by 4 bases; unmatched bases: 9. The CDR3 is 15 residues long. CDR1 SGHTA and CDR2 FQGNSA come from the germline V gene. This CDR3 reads CASSRDRGAGYGYTF. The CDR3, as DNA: TGTGCCAGCAGCCGTGACAGGGGAGCTGGCTATGGCTACACCTTC. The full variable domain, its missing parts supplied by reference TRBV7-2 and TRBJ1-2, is GAGVSQSPSNKVTEKGKDVELRCDPISGHTALYWYRQSLGQGLEFLIYFQGNSAPDKSGLPSDRFSAERTGGSVSTLTIQRTQQEDSAVYLCASSRDRGAGYGYTFGSGTRLTVV.

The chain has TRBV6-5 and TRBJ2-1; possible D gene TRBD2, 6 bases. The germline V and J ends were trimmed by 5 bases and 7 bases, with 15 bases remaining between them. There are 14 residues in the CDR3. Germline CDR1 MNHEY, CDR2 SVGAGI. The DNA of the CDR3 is TGTGCCAGCAGTCCCGGGACTGGCCTAAATGAGCAGTTCTTC. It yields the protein CASSPGTGLNEQFF.

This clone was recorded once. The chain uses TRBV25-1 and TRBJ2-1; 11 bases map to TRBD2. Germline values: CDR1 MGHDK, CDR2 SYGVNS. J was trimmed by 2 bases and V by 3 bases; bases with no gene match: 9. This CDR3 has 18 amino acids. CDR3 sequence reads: CASSDSTRLAGPYNEQFF. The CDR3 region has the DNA TGTGCCAGCAGTGATTCTACCCGACTAGCGGGACCCTACAATGAGCAGTTCTTC.

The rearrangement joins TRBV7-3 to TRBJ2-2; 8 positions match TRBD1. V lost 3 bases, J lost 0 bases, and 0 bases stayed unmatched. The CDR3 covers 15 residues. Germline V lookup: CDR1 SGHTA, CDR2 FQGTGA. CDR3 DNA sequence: TGTGCCAGCAGCTTGACAGGGGCGAACACCGGGGAGCTGTTTTTT. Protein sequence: CASSLTGANTGELFF.

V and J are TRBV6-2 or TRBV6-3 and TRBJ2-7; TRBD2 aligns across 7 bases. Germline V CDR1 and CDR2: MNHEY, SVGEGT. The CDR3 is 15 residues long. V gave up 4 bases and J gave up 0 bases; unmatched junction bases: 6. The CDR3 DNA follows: TGTGCCAGCAGTTTAGAGCGGGGATACTCCTACGAGCAGTACTTC. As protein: CASSLERGYSYEQYF.

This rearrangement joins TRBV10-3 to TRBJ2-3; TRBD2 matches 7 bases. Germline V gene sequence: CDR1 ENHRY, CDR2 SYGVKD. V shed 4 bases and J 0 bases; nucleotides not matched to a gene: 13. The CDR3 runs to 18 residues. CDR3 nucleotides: TGTGCCATCAGTGGAAGGGGCGAAGCGGGAACTAGCACAGATACGCAGTATTTT. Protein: CAISGRGEAGTSTDTQYF.

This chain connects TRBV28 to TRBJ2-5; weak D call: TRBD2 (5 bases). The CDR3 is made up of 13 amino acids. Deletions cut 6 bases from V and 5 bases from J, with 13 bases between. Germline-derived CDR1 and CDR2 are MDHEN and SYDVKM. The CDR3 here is CASSHRRGETQYF. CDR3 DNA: TGTGCCAGCAGCCACCGCAGAGGGGAGACCCAGTACTTC. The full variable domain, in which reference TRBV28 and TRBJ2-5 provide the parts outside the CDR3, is DVKVTQSSRYLVKRTGEKVFLECVQDMDHENMFWYRQDPGLGLRLIYFSYDVKMKEKGDIPEGYSVSREKKERFSLILESASTNQTSMYLCASSHRRGETQYFGPGTRLLVL.

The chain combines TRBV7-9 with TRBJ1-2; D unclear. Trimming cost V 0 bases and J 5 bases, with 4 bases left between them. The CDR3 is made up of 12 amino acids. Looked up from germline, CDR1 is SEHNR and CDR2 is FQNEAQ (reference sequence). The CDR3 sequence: CASSLAEYGYTF. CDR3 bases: TGTGCCAGCAGCTTAGCAGAGTATGGCTACACCTTC.

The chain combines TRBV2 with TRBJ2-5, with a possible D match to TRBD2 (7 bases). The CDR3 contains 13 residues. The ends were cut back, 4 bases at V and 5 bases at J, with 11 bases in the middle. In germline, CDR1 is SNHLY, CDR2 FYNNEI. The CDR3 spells CASSAGGAETQYF. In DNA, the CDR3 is TGTGCCAGCAGTGCGGGGGGCGCGGAGACCCAGTACTTC.

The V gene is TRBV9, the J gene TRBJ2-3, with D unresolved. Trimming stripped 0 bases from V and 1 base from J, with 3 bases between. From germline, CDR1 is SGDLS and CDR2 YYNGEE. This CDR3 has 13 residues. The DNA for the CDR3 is TGTGCCAGCAGCGTAGGAGGCACAGATACGCAGTATTTT. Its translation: CASSVGGTDTQYF.

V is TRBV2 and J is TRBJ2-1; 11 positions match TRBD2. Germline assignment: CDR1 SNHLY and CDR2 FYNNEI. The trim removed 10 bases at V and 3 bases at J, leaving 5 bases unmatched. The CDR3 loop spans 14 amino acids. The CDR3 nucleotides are TGTGCCATTCCACTAGCGGGAGACTACAATGAGCAGTTCTTC. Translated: CAIPLAGDYNEQFF.

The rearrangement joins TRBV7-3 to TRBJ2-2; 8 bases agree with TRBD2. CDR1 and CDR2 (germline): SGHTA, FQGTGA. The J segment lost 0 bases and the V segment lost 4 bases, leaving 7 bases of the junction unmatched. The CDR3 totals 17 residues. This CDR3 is CASSSIQLAANTGELFF. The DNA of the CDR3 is TGTGCCAGCAGCTCGATTCAACTAGCGGCGAACACCGGGGAGCTGTTTTTT. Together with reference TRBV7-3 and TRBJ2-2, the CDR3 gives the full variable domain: GAGVSQTPSNKVTEKGKYVELRCDPISGHTALYWYRQSLGQGPEFLIYFQGTGAADDSGLPNDRFFAVRPEGSVSTLKIQRTERGDSAVYLCASSSIQLAANTGELFFGEGSRLTVL.

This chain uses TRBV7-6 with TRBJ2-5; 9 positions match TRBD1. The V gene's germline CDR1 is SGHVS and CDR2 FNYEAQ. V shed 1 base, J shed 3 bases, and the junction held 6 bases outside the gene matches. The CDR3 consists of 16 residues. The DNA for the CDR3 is TGTGCCAGCAGCTTAGGAGGGACAGGGAAAAAAGAGACCCAGTACTTC. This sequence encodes CASSLGGTGKKETQYF. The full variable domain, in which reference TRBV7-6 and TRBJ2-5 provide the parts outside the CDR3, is GAGVSQSPRYKVTKRGQDVALRCDPISGHVSLYWYRQALGQGPEFLTYFNYEAQQDKSGLPNDRFSAERPEGSISTLTIQRTEQRDSAMYRCASSLGGTGKKETQYFGPGTRLLVL.

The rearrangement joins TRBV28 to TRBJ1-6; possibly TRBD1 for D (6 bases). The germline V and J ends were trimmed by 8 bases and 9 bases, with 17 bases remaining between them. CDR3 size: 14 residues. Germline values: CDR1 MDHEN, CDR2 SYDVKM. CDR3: CASGSGVLGSPLHF. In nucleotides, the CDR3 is TGTGCCAGCGGTTCAGGGGTGCTTGGTTCACCCCTCCACTTT. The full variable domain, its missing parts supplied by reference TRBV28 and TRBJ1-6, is DVKVTQSSRYLVKRTGEKVFLECVQDMDHENMFWYRQDPGLGLRLIYFSYDVKMKEKGDIPEGYSVSREKKERFSLILESASTNQTSMYLCASGSGVLGSPLHFGNGTRLTVT.

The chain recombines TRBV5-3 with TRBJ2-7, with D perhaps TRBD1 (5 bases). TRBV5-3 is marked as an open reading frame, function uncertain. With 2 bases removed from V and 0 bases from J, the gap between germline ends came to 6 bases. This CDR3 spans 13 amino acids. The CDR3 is CARSLGASYEQYF. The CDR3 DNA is TGTGCCAGAAGCTTAGGGGCCTCCTACGAGCAGTACTTC.

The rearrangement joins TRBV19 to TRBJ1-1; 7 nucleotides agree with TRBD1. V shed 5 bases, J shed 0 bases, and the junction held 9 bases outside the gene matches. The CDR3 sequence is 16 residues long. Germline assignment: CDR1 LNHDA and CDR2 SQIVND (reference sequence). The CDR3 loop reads CASSLLPGQLNTEAFF. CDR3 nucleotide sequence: TGTGCCAGTAGTCTTCTACCGGGACAGTTGAACACTGAAGCTTTCTTT. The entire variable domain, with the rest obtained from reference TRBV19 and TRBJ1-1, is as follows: DGGITQSPKYLFRKEGQNVTLSCEQNLNHDAMYWYRQDPGQGLRLIYYSQIVNDFQKGDIAEGYSVSREKKESFPLTVTSAQKNPTAFYLCASSLLPGQLNTEAFFGQGTRLTVV.